A selection of T cell receptor beta chains follows, all from one sample in a study of sequential checkpoint blockade in melanoma. TCRdb's table, derived via immunoSEQ multiplex PCR, lists solely in-frame clones and lacks some. The table records around 19,000 clones, approximately 27% of them present only once. This specimen consisted of tumor tissue (inferred from file names), obtained from a patient given nivolumab and ipilimumab in sequence. The receptors come from a human donor with melanoma. Each CDR3 is given with its conserved first and last residue. The order of the fields is V gene, J gene, D gene, clone size, CDR3 DNA, CDR3 protein. The D gene is left open where the match is weak. Clone size is shown for a subset of rows, as once, few, many or a class of expanded clone.

TRBV11-3	TRBJ2-7	TRBD1	few	TGTGCCAGCAGCTCCGCCGGGACAGGCTTAGACGAGCAGTACTTC	CASSSAGTGLDEQYF
TRBV11-3	TRBJ1-5	NA	many	TGTGCCAGCAGCCGGGGGTTAGGCCTAATTAATCAGCCCCAGCATTTT	CASSRGLGLINQPQHF
TRBV6-7	TRBJ2-1	TRBD2	few	TGTGCCAGCATCGACCTAATAGGGACTAGCGGGAGGGGGGGCTCCTACAATGAGCAGTTCTTC	CASIDLIGTSGRGGSYNEQFF
TRBV29-1	TRBJ1-1	NA	NA	TGCAGCGTTGAAGAACAGGGAGGTCGCACTGAAGCTTTCTTT	CSVEEQGGRTEAFF
TRBV11-3	TRBJ1-6	NA	few	TGTGCCAGCAGCTTAGAGCTAACTAGAGATTCACCCCTCCACTTT	CASSLELTRDSPLHF
TRBV5-1	TRBJ2-2	NA	NA	TGCGCCAGCAGCTTGAGGGGCACTGACGGGGAGCTGTTTTTT	CASSLRGTDGELFF
TRBV6-8	TRBJ2-5	NA	NA	TGTGCCAGCAGTTATCTGAAACAAGAGACCCAGTACTTC	CASSYLKQETQYF
TRBV12-5	TRBJ2-3	NA	NA	TGTGCCAGCATGTTGGGTTTGGCAGATACGCAGTATTTT	CASMLGLADTQYF
TRBV30	TRBJ2-2	NA	NA	TGTGCCTGGATGGGGTTAGGTCCCGGGGAGCTGTTTTTT	CAWMGLGPGELFF
TRBV19	TRBJ2-7	NA	NA	TGTGCCAGTAGTATGGGGGGCGCCGGGACTTACGAGCAGTACTTC	CASSMGGAGTYEQYF
TRBV28	TRBJ2-3	NA	NA	TGTGCCAGCAGTTTAGGTCCGGGAGTAGGCACAGATACGCAGTATTTT	CASSLGPGVGTDTQYF
TRBV18	TRBJ1-5	NA	few	TGTGCCAGCTCACCGGCAGGGTCGAGCAATCAGCCCCAGCATTTT	CASSPAGSSNQPQHF